This T cell receptor (beta chain) was retrieved from a study of blood T cell repertoires in COVID-19. Background on the study: Both acute and convalescent COVID-19 samples were obtained from the United States, Italy and Spain. T cells, B-cell-depleted T cells, or PBMCs supplied cDNA or gDNA.

Trimming left V 4 bases short and J 3 bases short, with 8 bases between. CDR1 and CDR2 (germline): SGHNT, YYREEE (reference sequence). The CDR3 length is 13 residues. In the study's own analysis: How many nucleated cells were present was estimated from reference gene primer amplification. Using immunoSEQ multiplex PCR, the repertoire was profiled, and TCRdb retains in-frame clones only, with some absent. The DNA gave D and trimming, while V, J and clone size come from that table. The sample has 150,000 to 200,000 clones, 75% to 90% seen once. About this clone itself: The sample contains more than one DNA sequence encoding this CDR3.

This receptor was obtained from a man in his 70s with active or convalescent COVID-19. The chain combines TRBV5-4 with TRBJ2-1, with D possibly TRBD1 on 5 matching bases. The sequenced material came from peripheral blood. The CDR3 reads CASSPDSYNEQFF. The CDR3 DNA reads as TGTGCCAGCAGCCCAGACAGCTACAATGAGCAGTTCTTC.